The rows below give T cell receptor beta chains drawn from one sample of a study of yellow fever vaccine responses in identical twins. Using its own MiXCR run on the RT-PCR reads, TCRdb lists one record per CDR3 protein. In the table there are tens of thousands of distinct CDR3 sequences, roughly 80% of which are singletons. The specimen was T cells from blood (PBMCs), unsorted or a sorted subset (not recorded which), collected before or after yellow fever vaccination (not recorded which). The receptor set was obtained from a young woman who received the yellow fever vaccine. CDR3s include the opening cysteine and the closing phenylalanine or tryptophan. The order of the fields is CDR3 protein, CDR3 DNA, clone size, D gene, J gene, CDR3 length, V gene. D genes are given only for firm matches. A clone size is listed for some rows: how often the clone was seen (once, few, many), or a class if it is expanded.

cdr3_aa: CASSESLGGGTEAFF
cdr3_nt: TGTGCCAGCAGTGAAAGCCTCGGGGGCGGAACTGAAGCTTTCTTT
clone_size: .
d_call: .
j_call: TRBJ1-1
cdr3_length: 15
v_call: TRBV2

cdr3_aa: CASSLRRVNTDTQYF
cdr3_nt: TGTGCCAGCTCCCTAAGGCGGGTTAACACAGATACGCAGTATTTT
clone_size: .
d_call: .
j_call: TRBJ2-3
cdr3_length: 15
v_call: TRBV18

cdr3_aa: CASSLGDIGEAFF
cdr3_nt: TGTGCCAGCAGCTTAGGAGACATCGGGGAAGCTTTCTTT
clone_size: .
d_call: .
j_call: TRBJ1-1
cdr3_length: 13
v_call: TRBV11-2

cdr3_aa: CATSTSGSGNNEQFF
cdr3_nt: TGTGCCACCAGTACTAGCGGGAGTGGAAACAATGAGCAGTTCTTC
clone_size: .
d_call: TRBD2
j_call: TRBJ2-1
cdr3_length: 15
v_call: TRBV24-1

cdr3_aa: CATSDSAELEETQYF
cdr3_nt: TGTGCCACCAGTGATTCAGCTGAATTAGAAGAGACCCAGTACTTC
clone_size: .
d_call: .
j_call: TRBJ2-5
cdr3_length: 15
v_call: TRBV24-1

cdr3_aa: CASSIGHDPFSGNTIYF
cdr3_nt: TGTGCCAGTAGTATAGGGCATGACCCCTTCTCGGGAAACACCATATATTTT
clone_size: .
d_call: .
j_call: TRBJ1-3
cdr3_length: 17
v_call: TRBV19

cdr3_aa: CASSTYSGNTIYF
cdr3_nt: TGTGCCAGCTCCACATACTCTGGAAACACCATATATTTT
clone_size: .
d_call: .
j_call: TRBJ1-3
cdr3_length: 13
v_call: TRBV18

cdr3_aa: CARTMPGRSYEQYF
cdr3_nt: TGCGCCAGAACTATGCCGGGCCGTTCCTACGAGCAGTACTTC
clone_size: .
d_call: .
j_call: TRBJ2-7
cdr3_length: 14
v_call: TRBV23-1

cdr3_aa: CASSGKGQGVNNEQFF
cdr3_nt: TGTGCCAGCAGCGGGAAGGGACAGGGGGTGAACAATGAGCAGTTCTTC
clone_size: .
d_call: TRBD1
j_call: TRBJ2-1
cdr3_length: 16
v_call: TRBV9

cdr3_aa: CASTSGLGSSYNEQFF
cdr3_nt: TGTGCCAGCACCTCCGGGCTCGGGAGCTCCTACAATGAGCAGTTCTTC
clone_size: .
d_call: .
j_call: TRBJ2-1
cdr3_length: 16
v_call: TRBV6-8

cdr3_aa: CGAQRRVGIAKNIQYF
cdr3_nt: TGCGGTGCACAAAGGAGGGTTGGGATAGCCAAAAACATTCAGTACTTC
clone_size: .
d_call: .
j_call: TRBJ2-4
cdr3_length: 16
v_call: TRBV20-1

cdr3_aa: CAILQGKNTEAFF
cdr3_nt: TGTGCCATCCTACAGGGGAAGAACACTGAAGCTTTCTTT
clone_size: .
d_call: TRBD1
j_call: TRBJ1-1
cdr3_length: 13
v_call: TRBV13

cdr3_aa: CASSPWAVHSGANVLTF
cdr3_nt: TGTGCCAGCTCACCATGGGCAGTTCACTCTGGGGCCAACGTCCTGACTTTC
clone_size: .
d_call: .
j_call: TRBJ2-6
cdr3_length: 17
v_call: TRBV18

cdr3_aa: CASSLTVSGNTIYF
cdr3_nt: TGTGCCAGCAGCTTAACAGTCTCTGGAAACACCATATATTTT
clone_size: .
d_call: .
j_call: TRBJ1-3
cdr3_length: 14
v_call: TRBV11-1

cdr3_aa: CASSLGTDQPQHF
cdr3_nt: TGTGCCAGCAGCTTAGGGACTGATCAGCCCCAGCATTTT
clone_size: .
d_call: .
j_call: TRBJ1-5
cdr3_length: 13
v_call: TRBV11-3

cdr3_aa: CASSPLPQETQYF
cdr3_nt: TGTGCCAGCTCACCCCTCCCCCAAGAGACCCAGTACTTC
clone_size: .
d_call: .
j_call: TRBJ2-5
cdr3_length: 13
v_call: TRBV18

cdr3_aa: CASRQGVGNEQFF
cdr3_nt: TGTGCCAGCAGACAGGGGGTCGGTAATGAGCAGTTCTTC
clone_size: once
d_call: TRBD1
j_call: TRBJ2-1
cdr3_length: 13
v_call: TRBV28

cdr3_aa: CASSKGVFTEAFF
cdr3_nt: TGTGCCAGCAGCAAGGGGGTGTTCACTGAAGCTTTCTTT
clone_size: .
d_call: .
j_call: TRBJ1-1
cdr3_length: 13
v_call: TRBV6-1

cdr3_aa: CSVAGAGDTQYF
cdr3_nt: TGCAGCGTTGCAGGGGCAGGAGATACGCAGTATTTT
clone_size: .
d_call: .
j_call: TRBJ2-3
cdr3_length: 12
v_call: TRBV29-1

cdr3_aa: CSARGVLAVVNEQFF
cdr3_nt: TGCAGTGCTAGAGGTGTACTAGCAGTAGTTAATGAGCAGTTCTTC
clone_size: .
d_call: .
j_call: TRBJ2-1
cdr3_length: 15
v_call: TRBV20-1

cdr3_aa: CASSHVRGYNEQFF
cdr3_nt: TGCGCCAGCAGCCACGTCCGCGGCTACAATGAGCAGTTCTTC
clone_size: .
d_call: .
j_call: TRBJ2-1
cdr3_length: 14
v_call: TRBV4-1

cdr3_aa: CASRSLGNTGELFF
cdr3_nt: TGTGCCAGCAGAAGTCTAGGGAACACCGGGGAGCTGTTTTTT
clone_size: .
d_call: .
j_call: TRBJ2-2
cdr3_length: 14
v_call: TRBV2

cdr3_aa: CASSLAAGLYEQYF
cdr3_nt: TGTGCCAGCAGCTTAGCTGCAGGGCTCTACGAGCAGTACTTC
clone_size: .
d_call: .
j_call: TRBJ2-7
cdr3_length: 14
v_call: TRBV7-6

cdr3_aa: CASSQDLGAGANVLTF
cdr3_nt: TGTGCCAGCAGCCAAGATTTGGGGGCTGGGGCCAACGTCCTGACTTTC
clone_size: .
d_call: .
j_call: TRBJ2-6
cdr3_length: 16
v_call: TRBV3-1

cdr3_aa: CASSLPGQLNTEAFF
cdr3_nt: TGCGCCAGCAGCTTGCCCGGACAGTTAAACACTGAAGCTTTCTTT
clone_size: few
d_call: .
j_call: TRBJ1-1
cdr3_length: 15
v_call: TRBV5-1

cdr3_aa: CASSIREGSSYNEQFF
cdr3_nt: TGTGCCAGCAGCATTAGGGAGGGGAGCTCCTACAATGAGCAGTTCTTC
clone_size: few
d_call: TRBD2
j_call: TRBJ2-1
cdr3_length: 16
v_call: TRBV13

cdr3_aa: CASSDSGRGDYGYTF
cdr3_nt: TGTGCCAGCAGTGACTCAGGCAGGGGAGACTATGGCTACACCTTC
clone_size: .
d_call: .
j_call: TRBJ1-2
cdr3_length: 15
v_call: TRBV6-4

cdr3_aa: CASSLGRDGQPQHF
cdr3_nt: TGTGCCAGCAGCTTAGGCAGGGACGGTCAGCCCCAGCATTTT
clone_size: .
d_call: .
j_call: TRBJ1-5
cdr3_length: 14
v_call: TRBV7-9

cdr3_aa: CASSEWSGNTEAFF
cdr3_nt: TGCGCCAGCAGTGAGTGGTCGGGGAACACTGAAGCTTTCTTT
clone_size: few
d_call: .
j_call: TRBJ1-1
cdr3_length: 14
v_call: TRBV10-1

cdr3_aa: CASSPNTGELFF
cdr3_nt: TGTGCCAGCAGTCCAAACACCGGGGAGCTGTTTTTT
clone_size: .
d_call: .
j_call: TRBJ2-2
cdr3_length: 12
v_call: TRBV2

cdr3_aa: CASSLRLGEGLYF
cdr3_nt: TGTGCCAGCAGCTTACGCTTAGGGGAAGGTTTGTACTTC
clone_size: .
d_call: .
j_call: TRBJ2-4
cdr3_length: 13
v_call: TRBV11-1

cdr3_aa: CASSLNSKETQYF
cdr3_nt: TGTGCCAGCAGCTTAAATAGCAAAGAGACCCAGTACTTC
clone_size: .
d_call: .
j_call: TRBJ2-5
cdr3_length: 13
v_call: TRBV7-9

cdr3_aa: CASSLDRGGYTF
cdr3_nt: TGCGCCAGCAGCTTGGACAGGGGTGGCTACACCTTC
clone_size: .
d_call: TRBD1
j_call: TRBJ1-2
cdr3_length: 12
v_call: TRBV5-1

cdr3_aa: CSVRSLAGERETQYF
cdr3_nt: TGCAGCGTTCGTAGTCTAGCGGGGGAGCGTGAGACCCAGTACTTC
clone_size: .
d_call: TRBD2
j_call: TRBJ2-5
cdr3_length: 15
v_call: TRBV29-1

cdr3_aa: CASSGIPSGRRNEQFF
cdr3_nt: TGTGCCAGCAGTGGCATCCCTAGCGGGAGGCGCAATGAGCAGTTCTTC
clone_size: .
d_call: TRBD2
j_call: TRBJ2-1
cdr3_length: 16
v_call: TRBV2

cdr3_aa: CASSIDRDRGETQYF
cdr3_nt: TGTGCCAGCAGCATCGACCGGGACAGGGGGGAGACCCAGTACTTC
clone_size: .
d_call: TRBD1
j_call: TRBJ2-5
cdr3_length: 15
v_call: TRBV11-3

cdr3_aa: CASSLGNTEAFF
cdr3_nt: TGTGCCAGCAGTTTAGGGAACACTGAAGCTTTCTTT
clone_size: .
d_call: .
j_call: TRBJ1-1
cdr3_length: 12
v_call: TRBV27

cdr3_aa: CASSSDGIGGYTF
cdr3_nt: TGTGCCAGCAGCTCAGACGGAATCGGGGGCTACACCTTC
clone_size: once
d_call: .
j_call: TRBJ1-2
cdr3_length: 13
v_call: TRBV7-9

cdr3_aa: CSVVKDLTYEQYF
cdr3_nt: TGCAGCGTTGTAAAGGACTTAACCTACGAGCAGTACTTC
clone_size: .
d_call: .
j_call: TRBJ2-7
cdr3_length: 13
v_call: TRBV29-1

cdr3_aa: CAINEAGGYRTDTQYF
cdr3_nt: TGTGCCATCAATGAAGCGGGGGGGTATCGAACAGATACGCAGTATTTT
clone_size: .
d_call: TRBD2
j_call: TRBJ2-3
cdr3_length: 16
v_call: TRBV10-3

cdr3_aa: CASSPKKGGYADTQYF
cdr3_nt: TGTGCCAGCAGCCCAAAGAAAGGGGGCTACGCAGATACGCAGTATTTT
clone_size: .
d_call: TRBD1
j_call: TRBJ2-3
cdr3_length: 16
v_call: TRBV4-2

cdr3_aa: CASSSGLLVSYEQYF
cdr3_nt: TGTGCCAGCAGTTCGGGACTTCTTGTATCCTACGAGCAGTACTTC
clone_size: .
d_call: .
j_call: TRBJ2-7
cdr3_length: 15
v_call: TRBV28

cdr3_aa: CSVYRTDSYNEQFF
cdr3_nt: TGCAGCGTTTACAGGACAGATTCCTACAATGAGCAGTTCTTC
clone_size: .
d_call: .
j_call: TRBJ2-1
cdr3_length: 14
v_call: TRBV29-1

cdr3_aa: CASRDGRVSYEQYF
cdr3_nt: TGTGCCAGCCGTGACGGCAGGGTCTCCTACGAGCAGTACTTC
clone_size: once
d_call: .
j_call: TRBJ2-7
cdr3_length: 14
v_call: TRBV2

cdr3_aa: CASSLTRNTEAFF
cdr3_nt: TGTGCCAGCAGCTTGACTCGGAACACTGAAGCTTTCTTT
clone_size: once
d_call: .
j_call: TRBJ1-1
cdr3_length: 13
v_call: TRBV11-2

cdr3_aa: CASSLQDSSYNEQFF
cdr3_nt: TGTGCCAGCAGCTTACAGGATAGCTCCTACAATGAGCAGTTCTTC
clone_size: .
d_call: .
j_call: TRBJ2-1
cdr3_length: 15
v_call: TRBV11-3

cdr3_aa: CASSPRRTASSYNEQFF
cdr3_nt: TGTGCCAGCTCACCACGGAGGACAGCGAGCTCCTACAATGAGCAGTTCTTC
clone_size: once
d_call: .
j_call: TRBJ2-1
cdr3_length: 17
v_call: TRBV18

cdr3_aa: CASSYGGGGEQFF
cdr3_nt: TGTGCCAGCAGTTATGGCGGAGGGGGTGAGCAGTTCTTC
clone_size: .
d_call: .
j_call: TRBJ2-1
cdr3_length: 13
v_call: TRBV6-2/TRBV6-3

cdr3_aa: CASSIGDGISYEQYF
cdr3_nt: TGTGCCAGTAGTATAGGGGACGGAATCTCCTACGAGCAGTACTTC
clone_size: .
d_call: .
j_call: TRBJ2-7
cdr3_length: 15
v_call: TRBV19

cdr3_aa: CASRVQVGGELFF
cdr3_nt: TGTGCCAGCAGAGTCCAGGTTGGCGGGGAGCTGTTTTTT
clone_size: .
d_call: .
j_call: TRBJ2-2
cdr3_length: 13
v_call: TRBV28

cdr3_aa: CASSGNIRSYNEQFF
cdr3_nt: TGTGCCAGCAGTGGTAACATTCGGTCCTACAATGAGCAGTTCTTC
clone_size: .
d_call: .
j_call: TRBJ2-1
cdr3_length: 15
v_call: TRBV2

cdr3_aa: CSVEGQTAYEQYF
cdr3_nt: TGCAGCGTTGAAGGACAGACCGCCTACGAGCAGTACTTC
clone_size: .
d_call: .
j_call: TRBJ2-7
cdr3_length: 13
v_call: TRBV29-1

cdr3_aa: CASRRTTDTDTQYF
cdr3_nt: TGTGCCAGTAGAAGAACGACAGACACAGATACGCAGTATTTT
clone_size: .
d_call: .
j_call: TRBJ2-3
cdr3_length: 14
v_call: TRBV19